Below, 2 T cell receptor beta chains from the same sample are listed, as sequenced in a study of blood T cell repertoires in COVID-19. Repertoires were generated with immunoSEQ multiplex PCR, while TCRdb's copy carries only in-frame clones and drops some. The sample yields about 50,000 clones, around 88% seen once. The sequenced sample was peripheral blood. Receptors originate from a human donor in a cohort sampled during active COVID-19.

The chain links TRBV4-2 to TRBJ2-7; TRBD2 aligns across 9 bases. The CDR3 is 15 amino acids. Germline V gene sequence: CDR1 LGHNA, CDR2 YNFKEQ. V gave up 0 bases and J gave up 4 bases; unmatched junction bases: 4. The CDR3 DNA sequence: TGTGCCAGCAGCCAAGATTTTAGCGGGAGATACGAGCAGTACTTC. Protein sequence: CASSQDFSGRYEQYF.

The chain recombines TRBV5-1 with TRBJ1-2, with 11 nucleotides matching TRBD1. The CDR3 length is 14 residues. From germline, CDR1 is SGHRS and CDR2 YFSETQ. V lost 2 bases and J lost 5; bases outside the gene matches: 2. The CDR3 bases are TGCGCCAGCAGCTTAGGACAGGGGGCATATGGCTACACCTTC. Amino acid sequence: CASSLGQGAYGYTF.